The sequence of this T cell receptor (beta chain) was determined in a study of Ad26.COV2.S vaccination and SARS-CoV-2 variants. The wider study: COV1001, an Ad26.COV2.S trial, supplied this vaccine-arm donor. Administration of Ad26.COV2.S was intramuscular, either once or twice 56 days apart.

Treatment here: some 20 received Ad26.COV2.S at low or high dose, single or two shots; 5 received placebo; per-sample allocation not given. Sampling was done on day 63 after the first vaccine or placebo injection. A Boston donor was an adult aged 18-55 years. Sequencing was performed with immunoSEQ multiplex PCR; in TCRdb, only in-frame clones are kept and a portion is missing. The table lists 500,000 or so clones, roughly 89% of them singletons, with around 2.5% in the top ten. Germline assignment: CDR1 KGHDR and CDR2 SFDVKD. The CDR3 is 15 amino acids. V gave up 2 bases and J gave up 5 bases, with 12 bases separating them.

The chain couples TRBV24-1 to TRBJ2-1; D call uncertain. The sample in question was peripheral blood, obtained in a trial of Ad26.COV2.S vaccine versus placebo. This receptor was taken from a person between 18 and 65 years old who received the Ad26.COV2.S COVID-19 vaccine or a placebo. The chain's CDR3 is CATSDSRSHDNEQFF. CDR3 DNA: TGTGCCACCAGTGATTCACGGAGCCACGACAATGAGCAGTTCTTC.